These 10 T cell receptor beta chains originate from one sample sequenced in a study of T-cell memory formation after mild COVID-19. TCRdb redid the calling of the 5' RACE reads with MiXCR, one entry per CDR3 protein. The data hold some 300,000 distinct CDR3 sequences, with 20% to 25% observed a single time. Sequences were obtained from PBMCs or a T cell subset sorted from them (not recorded which). All receptors derive from a man between 18 and 29 years old who had mild COVID-19 (a few samples of this study predate the infection). Cell type and time point are not known.

The sample holds many counts of this clonotype. This chain joins TRBV18 and TRBJ2-5; 7 bases are a match to TRBD1. CDR3 length: 14 residues. Unmatched junction bases numbered 8, after V lost 8 bases and J lost 2 bases. The germline gives CDR1 KGHSH, CDR2 LQKENI. CDR3 region: CASSPRTGQETQYF. CDR3 sequence (DNA): TGTGCCAGCAGTCCTCGGACAGGACAAGAGACCCAGTACTTC.

Ten or more counts support this clonotype. The chain carries TRBV5-8 and TRBJ2-4, with TRBD1 matching over 7 bases. From germline, CDR1 is SGHTS and CDR2 YDEGEE. The CDR3 extends over 17 amino acids. J was trimmed by 0 bases and V by 4 bases; bases with no gene match: 10. For the CDR3, the DNA is TGTGCCAGCAGCCCAAGGACAGGAAAACTAGCCAAAAACATTCAGTACTTC. It is translated as CASSPRTGKLAKNIQYF.

In this sample, this clonotype turned up a few times. The chain carries TRBV7-2 and TRBJ2-3; TRBD2 matches at 7 bases. Germline values: CDR1 SGHTA, CDR2 FQGNSA. V was pared by 5 bases and J by 0 bases, with 14 bases of the junction left unmatched. The CDR3 has 18 amino acids. CDR3: CASSRGASGRSSTDTQYF. CDR3 coding DNA: TGTGCCAGCAGCCGAGGCGCTAGCGGACGATCTAGCACAGATACGCAGTATTTT.

This clonotype was observed a handful of times. This chain joins TRBV2 and TRBJ2-5; 7 bases are a match to TRBD2. Germline CDR1 reads SNHLY; CDR2 reads FYNNEI. Unmatched junction bases numbered 15, after V lost 2 bases and J lost 3 bases. The CDR3 has 18 residues. This CDR3 reads CASSESGSWGGTKETQYF. The CDR3 nucleotides read TGTGCCAGCAGTGAATCTGGTAGCTGGGGGGGGACCAAAGAGACCCAGTACTTC.

This clonotype was seen more than once but under ten times. The J gene is TRBJ2-5, the V gene TRBV6-5; D not certain. The CDR3 spans 13 residues. The V gene's germline CDR1 is MNHEY and CDR2 SVGAGI. V was trimmed by 4 bases and J by 3 bases, leaving 9 bases between them. The CDR3 loop reads CASSSWIEETQYF. CDR3 DNA sequence: TGTGCCAGCAGTTCCTGGATAGAAGAGACCCAGTACTTC.

This chain connects TRBV12-3 or TRBV12-4 to TRBJ2-2, with 9 bases matching TRBD1. The CDR3 extends over 16 amino acids. Trimming took 6 bases from V and 3 from J; bases not matched to a gene: 8. CDR3 sequence reads: CASSLPWDRDTGELFF. DNA of the CDR3: TGTGCCAGCAGCCTCCCCTGGGACAGGGACACCGGGGAGCTGTTTTTT.

The sample holds a few counts of this clonotype. The chain links TRBV6-5 to TRBJ2-2, with D possibly TRBD2 on 5 matching bases. CDR3 size: 15 residues. In germline, CDR1 is MNHEY, CDR2 SVGAGI. V shed 4 bases and J shed 4 bases, with 13 bases lying between them. This CDR3 is CASSLTGDGTGELFF. The DNA of the CDR3 is TGTGCCAGCAGTTTAACCGGGGATGGCACCGGGGAGCTGTTTTTT.

The chain links TRBV7-2 to TRBJ1-5; D ambiguous. The CDR3 contains 14 residues. V was shortened by 4 bases and J by 4 bases, with 11 bases between the two germline ends. CDR1 and CDR2 (germline): SGHTA, FQGNSA. For the CDR3, the DNA is TGTGCCAGCAGCTCGTATACCAAAAATCAGCCCCAGCATTTT. Translated: CASSSYTKNQPQHF.

The V gene is TRBV7-2, the J gene TRBJ1-1; D uncertain. V lost 3 bases, J lost 8 bases, and 10 bases lay in between. Per germline, CDR1 SGHTA and CDR2 FQGNSA. The length of the CDR3 is 12 residues. The CDR3 reads CASSLPGSEAFF. Here the CDR3 DNA reads TGTGCCAGCAGCTTGCCGGGTTCGGAAGCTTTCTTT.

This clonotype occurred many times. This sequence joins TRBV7-9 and TRBJ1-3; 10 bases agree with TRBD1. The CDR3 length is 16 residues. J lost 4 bases, V lost 4 bases, and 7 bases had no gene match. Germline-derived CDR1 and CDR2 are SEHNR and FQNEAQ (reference sequence). In DNA form, the CDR3 reads TGTGCCAGCAGCTCGACAGGGGGCGCGTCGGGAAACACCATATATTTT. It is translated as CASSSTGGASGNTIYF. Supplemented by reference TRBV7-9 and TRBJ1-3, the full variable domain reads DTGVSQNPRHKITKRGQNVTFRCDPISEHNRLYWYRQTLGQGPEFLTYFQNEAQLEKSRLLSDRFSAERPKGSFSTLEIQRTEQGDSAMYLCASSSTGGASGNTIYFGEGSWLTVV.